This record covers a single TCR beta chain. Antigen specificity is unknown. This sample is drawn from a study of cytomegalovirus exposure and HLA in healthy donors. Primers: 60 Vbeta forward and 13 Jbeta reverse. Clones were read by immunoSEQ multiplex PCR, and TCRdb kept only the in-frame ones, dropping some. Here the sample spans around 100,000 clones, roughly 74% being singletons. This CDR3 has 14 residues. V was pared by 4 bases and J by 1 base, with 11 bases between. Per germline, CDR1 SGHNT and CDR2 YYREEE (reference sequence). Regarding the study as a whole: Later on, a genetic analysis was performed. It linked a missense variant in DCLRE1C with V- and J-gene trimming of TCR beta. A reported reduction in N-insertions relative to the approximately 600-donor mean was seen in an Asian-associated ancestry cluster in a later analysis. CMV serostatus was the sole immune exposure information available. Common viral pathogens were later found to be apparently linked to several of the most significant clusters.

This receptor was identified in a woman in her twenties or thirties in good health and CMV-seronegative. This rearrangement joins TRBV5-4 to TRBJ1-1; weak D call: TRBD1 (5 bases). The specimen was PBMCs. The CDR3 is CASSLSQGNTEAFF. In DNA form, the CDR3 reads TGTGCCAGCAGCCTCTCCCAGGGGAACACTGAAGCTTTCTTT.